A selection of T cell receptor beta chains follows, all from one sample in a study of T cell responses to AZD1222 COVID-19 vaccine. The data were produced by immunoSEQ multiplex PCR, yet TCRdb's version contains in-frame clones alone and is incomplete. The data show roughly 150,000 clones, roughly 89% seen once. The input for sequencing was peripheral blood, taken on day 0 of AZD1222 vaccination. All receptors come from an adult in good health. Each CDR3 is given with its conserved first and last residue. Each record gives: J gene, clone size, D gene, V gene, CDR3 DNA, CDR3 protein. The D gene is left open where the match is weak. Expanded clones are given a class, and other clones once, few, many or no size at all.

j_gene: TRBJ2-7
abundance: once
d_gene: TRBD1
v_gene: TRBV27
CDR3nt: TGTGCCAGCAGTCGACAGGGGACACCCTACGAGCAGTACTTC
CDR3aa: CASSRQGTPYEQYF

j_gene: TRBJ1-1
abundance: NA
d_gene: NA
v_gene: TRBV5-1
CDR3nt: TGCGCCAGCAGCTTACAGGGAAAGAACACTGAAGCTTTCTTT
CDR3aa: CASSLQGKNTEAFF

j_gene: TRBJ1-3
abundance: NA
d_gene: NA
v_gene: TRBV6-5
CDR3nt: TGTGCCAGCAGTTACTCGTTTGCTGGAAACACCATATATTTT
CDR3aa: CASSYSFAGNTIYF

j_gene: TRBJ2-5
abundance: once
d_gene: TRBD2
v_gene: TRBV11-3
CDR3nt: TGTGCCAGCAGCTTAGATGGGACTAGCGGGAGAAGACGGGCCCAAGAGACCCAGTACTTC
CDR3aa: CASSLDGTSGRRRAQETQYF

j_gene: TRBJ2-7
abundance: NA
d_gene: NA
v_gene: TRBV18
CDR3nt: TGTGCCAGCTCCCCACGACAGAATCCCTACGAGCAGTACTTC
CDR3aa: CASSPRQNPYEQYF

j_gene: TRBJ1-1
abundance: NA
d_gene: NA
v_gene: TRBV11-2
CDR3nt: TGTGCCAGCAGCCCACCCGGGGCTGAAGCTTTCTTT
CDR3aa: CASSPPGAEAFF

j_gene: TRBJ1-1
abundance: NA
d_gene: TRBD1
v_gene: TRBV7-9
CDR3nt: TGTGCCAGCAGCTTCACCGGGACAGGGAACACTGAAGCTTTCTTT
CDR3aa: CASSFTGTGNTEAFF

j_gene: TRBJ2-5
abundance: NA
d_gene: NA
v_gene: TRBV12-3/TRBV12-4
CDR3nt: TGTGCCAGCAGTTTACGCCGGCAGACCCAGTACTTC
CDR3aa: CASSLRRQTQYF

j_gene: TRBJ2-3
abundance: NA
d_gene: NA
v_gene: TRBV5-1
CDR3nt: TGCGCCAGCAGCTTGGCCGAAAGGGGTACGCAGTATTTT
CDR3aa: CASSLAERGTQYF

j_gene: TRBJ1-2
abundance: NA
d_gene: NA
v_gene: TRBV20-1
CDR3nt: TGCAGTGCTAGTCACCAAGCATATGGCTACACCTTC
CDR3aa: CSASHQAYGYTF

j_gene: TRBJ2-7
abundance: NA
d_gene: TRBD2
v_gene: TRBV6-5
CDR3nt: TGTGCCAGCCGGGAGGGCCTTGGGGAGCAGTACTTC
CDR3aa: CASREGLGEQYF

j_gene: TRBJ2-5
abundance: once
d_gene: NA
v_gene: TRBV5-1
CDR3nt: TGCGCCAGCAGCGGACAAGGAGAAGAGACCCAGTACTTC
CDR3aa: CASSGQGEETQYF

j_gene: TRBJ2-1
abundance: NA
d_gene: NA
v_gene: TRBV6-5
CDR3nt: TGTGCCAGCACCCCTGGTGGCTCCTACAATGAGCAGTTCTTC
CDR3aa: CASTPGGSYNEQFF

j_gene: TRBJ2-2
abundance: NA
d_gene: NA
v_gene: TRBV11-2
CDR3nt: TGTGCCAGCAGCTTAGGGGCTTCGAGGGGGACCGGGGAGCTGTTTTTT
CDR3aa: CASSLGASRGTGELFF

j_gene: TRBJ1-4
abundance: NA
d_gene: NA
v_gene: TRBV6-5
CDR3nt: TGTGCCAGCAGTTACTCGAAAGGTGAAAAACTGTTTTTT
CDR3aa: CASSYSKGEKLFF

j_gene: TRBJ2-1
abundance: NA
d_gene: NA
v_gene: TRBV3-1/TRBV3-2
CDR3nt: TGTGCCAGCAGCAGCGCCCTCCTTAGTCTCGGGACGGGCCTCCTGCGGGAGCAGTTCTTC
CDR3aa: CASSSALLSLGTGLLREQFF

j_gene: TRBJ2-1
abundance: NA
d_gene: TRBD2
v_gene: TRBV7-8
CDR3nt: TGTGCCAGCAGCTTAACTAGCGGGGGGGCAAATGAGCAGTTCTTC
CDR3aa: CASSLTSGGANEQFF

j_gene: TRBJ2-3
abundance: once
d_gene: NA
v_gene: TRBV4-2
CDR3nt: TGTGCCAGCAGCCAAGAGGTGGGCCGAGGAGATACGCAGTATTTT
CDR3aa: CASSQEVGRGDTQYF

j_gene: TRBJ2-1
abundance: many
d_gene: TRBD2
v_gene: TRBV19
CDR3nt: TGTGCCAGTAGTATCCAGGGGCTAGCGGGAGTGTGGCAGTTCTTC
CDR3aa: CASSIQGLAGVWQFF

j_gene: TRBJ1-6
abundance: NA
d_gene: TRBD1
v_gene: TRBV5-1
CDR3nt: TGCGCCAGCCAAATAGGGACAGGTCGGCGGAATTCACCCCTCCACTTT
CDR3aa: CASQIGTGRRNSPLHF

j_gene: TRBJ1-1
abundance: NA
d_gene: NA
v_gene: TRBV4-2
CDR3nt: TGTGCCAGCAGCCAAGAAGGGGCCACTGAAGCTTTCTTT
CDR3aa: CASSQEGATEAFF

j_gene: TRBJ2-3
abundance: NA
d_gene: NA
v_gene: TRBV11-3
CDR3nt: TGTGCCAGCAGCTTAGATGGGGGCAGCACAGATACGCAGTATTTT
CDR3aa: CASSLDGGSTDTQYF

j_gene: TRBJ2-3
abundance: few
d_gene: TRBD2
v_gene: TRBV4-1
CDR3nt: TGCGCCAGCAGAGGGACTAGCGGGAGGCCCCCCGCAGATACGCAGTATTTT
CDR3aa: CASRGTSGRPPADTQYF

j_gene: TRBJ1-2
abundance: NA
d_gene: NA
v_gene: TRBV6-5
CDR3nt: TGTGCCAGCAGTAGGGAGGGTGTAGACTATGGCTACACCTTC
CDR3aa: CASSREGVDYGYTF

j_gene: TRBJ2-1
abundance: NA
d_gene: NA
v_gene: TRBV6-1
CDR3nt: TGTGCCAGCAGTGAAGGGCCCCTTACTAGTCGACTGGGGAATGAGCAGTTCTTC
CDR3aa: CASSEGPLTSRLGNEQFF

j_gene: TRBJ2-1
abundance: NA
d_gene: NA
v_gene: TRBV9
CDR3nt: TGTGCCAGCAGCGTAGAAGGAGGGAAGAATGAGCAGTTCTTC
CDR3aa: CASSVEGGKNEQFF

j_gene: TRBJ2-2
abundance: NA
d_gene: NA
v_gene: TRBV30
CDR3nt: TGTGCCTGGAGTCCCACCCACACCGGGGAGCTGTTTTTT
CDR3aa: CAWSPTHTGELFF

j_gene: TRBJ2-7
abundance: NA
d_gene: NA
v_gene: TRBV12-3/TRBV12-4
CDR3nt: TGTGCCAGCAGACCGACGGGATCCTACGAGCAGTACTTC
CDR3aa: CASRPTGSYEQYF

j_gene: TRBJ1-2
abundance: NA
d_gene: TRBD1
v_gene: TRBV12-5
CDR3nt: TGTGCTAGTGGCCTTCACAGGGGGGAAGGCTACACCTTC
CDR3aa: CASGLHRGEGYTF

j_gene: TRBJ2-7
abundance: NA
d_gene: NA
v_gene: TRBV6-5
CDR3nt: TGTGCCAGCAGTTATTGGGGGGCAGCCTACGAGCAGTACTTC
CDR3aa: CASSYWGAAYEQYF

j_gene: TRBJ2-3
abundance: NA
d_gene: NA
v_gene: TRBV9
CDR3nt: TGTGCCAGCAGCGTAGTAATGTCCCCAGATACGCAGTATTTT
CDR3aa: CASSVVMSPDTQYF

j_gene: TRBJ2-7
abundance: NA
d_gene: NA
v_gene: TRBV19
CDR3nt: TGTGCCAGTAGTCCGGGACAAGGAGCCTCCTACGAGCAGTACTTC
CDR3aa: CASSPGQGASYEQYF

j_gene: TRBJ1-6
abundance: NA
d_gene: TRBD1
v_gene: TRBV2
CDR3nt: TGTGCCAGCAGAAAACAGGGGGCGAATAATTCACCCCTCCACTTT
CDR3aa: CASRKQGANNSPLHF

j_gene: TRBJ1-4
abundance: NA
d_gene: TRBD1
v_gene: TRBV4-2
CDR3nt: TGTGCCAGCAGCCAAGACGCGCGGCGGGACAGACCTAGACTGAAGAAGGTGTCTTCCGAAAAACTGTTTTTT
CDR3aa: CASSQDARRDRPRLKKVSSEKLFF

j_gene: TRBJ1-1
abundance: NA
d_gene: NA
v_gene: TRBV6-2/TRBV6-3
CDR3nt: TGTGCCAGCAGTACCCGACCCATTCGGGTCACTGAAGCTTTCTTT
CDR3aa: CASSTRPIRVTEAFF

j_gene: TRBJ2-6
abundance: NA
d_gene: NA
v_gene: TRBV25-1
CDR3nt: TGTGCCAGCGCCGGGACCAGTGGCGTCCTGACTTTC
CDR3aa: CASAGTSGVLTF

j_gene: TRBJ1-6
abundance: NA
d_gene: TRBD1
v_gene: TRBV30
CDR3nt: TGTGCCTGGAGCGGGGCGGGACAGCCTAATTCACCCCTCCACTTT
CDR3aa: CAWSGAGQPNSPLHF

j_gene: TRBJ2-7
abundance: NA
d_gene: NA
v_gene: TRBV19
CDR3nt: TGTGCCAGTAGTATAGAATCGTTGCCCTACGAGCAGTACTTC
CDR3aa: CASSIESLPYEQYF

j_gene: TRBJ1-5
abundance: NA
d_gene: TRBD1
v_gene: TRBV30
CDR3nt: TGTGCCTGGAGTGGGACAGGGGGCAATCAGCCCCAGCATTTT
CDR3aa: CAWSGTGGNQPQHF

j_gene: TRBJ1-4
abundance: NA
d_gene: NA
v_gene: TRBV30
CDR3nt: TGTGCCTGGGCACCCGCGAGGGCTACTAATGAAAAACTGTTTTTT
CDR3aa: CAWAPARATNEKLFF

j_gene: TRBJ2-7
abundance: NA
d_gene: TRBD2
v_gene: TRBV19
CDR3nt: TGTGCCAGTAGTGCATCTAGCGGAGCCTCCTACGAGCAGTACTTC
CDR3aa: CASSASSGASYEQYF

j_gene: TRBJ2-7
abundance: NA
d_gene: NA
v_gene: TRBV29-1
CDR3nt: TGCAGCACCTGGAGTAGCGCAATGGAGCAGTACTTC
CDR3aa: CSTWSSAMEQYF

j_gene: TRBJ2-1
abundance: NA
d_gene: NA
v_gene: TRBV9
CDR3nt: TGTGCCAGCAGCGCCCATCTCACGTCTGGATACAATGAGCAGTTCTTC
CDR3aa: CASSAHLTSGYNEQFF

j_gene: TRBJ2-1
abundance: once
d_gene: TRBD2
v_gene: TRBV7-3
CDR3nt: TGTGCCAGCAGTCAACCGGGACTAGCGGGGAAGTCCAATGAGCAGTTCTTC
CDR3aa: CASSQPGLAGKSNEQFF

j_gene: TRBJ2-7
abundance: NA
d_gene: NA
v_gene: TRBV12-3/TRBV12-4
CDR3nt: TGTGCCAGTCAAATGGGGCATTCCTACGAGCAGTACTTC
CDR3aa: CASQMGHSYEQYF

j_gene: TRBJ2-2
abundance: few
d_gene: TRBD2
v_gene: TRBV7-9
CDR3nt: TGTGCCAGCAGCCACGCCCTAGCGGGAGGGCACACCGGGGAGCTGTTTTTT
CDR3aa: CASSHALAGGHTGELFF

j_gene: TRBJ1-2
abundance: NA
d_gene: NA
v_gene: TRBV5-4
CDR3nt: TGTGCCAGCAGCTTGGGCCCGGGAGACTATGGCTACACCTTC
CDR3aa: CASSLGPGDYGYTF